These 5 T cell receptor beta chains were all obtained from the same sample, sequenced in a study of technical replicates of blood from a few donors. Here immunoSEQ multiplex PCR was the method, and the copy in TCRdb shows in-frame clones only, minus some. This repertoire shows some 74,000 clones, 89% found once; its top ten account for about 0.38%. The sample consisted of T cells isolated from PBMCs. The origin of the receptors is a human donor in good health.

This clone was seen a single time. This chain uses TRBV25-1 with TRBJ1-5, with D unresolved. The germline gives CDR1 MGHDK, CDR2 SYGVNS. Trimming took 10 bases from V and 7 from J, leaving 17 bases between them. The CDR3 is 13 amino acids. Here the CDR3 reads CATLSSVRQPQHF. For the CDR3, the DNA is TGTGCCACCCTAAGTAGTGTACGCCAGCCCCAGCATTTT.

CDR3 in DNA: TGTGCCAGCAGCCCACGGGACAGCAACCGTTATCAGCCCCAGCATTTT. Translated, it gives CASSPRDSNRYQPQHF. V gene TRBV11-2 combines with J gene TRBJ1-5, with 7 nucleotides matching TRBD1. The CDR3 sequence is 16 residues long. The J segment lost 5 bases and the V segment lost 5 bases, leaving 12 bases of the junction unmatched. Germline-derived CDR1 and CDR2 are SGHAT and FQNNGV. The full variable domain, with the rest looked up from reference TRBV11-2 and TRBJ1-5, is EAGVAQSPRYKIIEKRQSVAFWCNPISGHATLYWYQQILGQGPKLLIQFQNNGVVDDSQLPKDRFSAERLKGVDSTLKIQPAKLEDSAVYLCASSPRDSNRYQPQHFGDGTRLSIL.

The rearrangement joins TRBV6-6 to TRBJ2-1; perhaps TRBD1 as D (6 bases). The germline gives CDR1 MNHNY, CDR2 SVGAGI (reference sequence). The length of the CDR3 is 13 residues. V was cut by 0 bases and J by 9 bases, with 9 bases left in between. The CDR3 DNA is TGTGCCAGCAGTTACTCAACAGGGATTGAGCAGTTCTTC. This encodes CASSYSTGIEQFF.

The chain is built from TRBV7-9 and TRBJ2-1; 9 bases map to TRBD2. With V trimmed by 4 bases and J by 5 bases, 9 bases remained unmatched. Germline CDR1 is SEHNR and CDR2 is FQNEAQ (reference sequence). The CDR3 is made up of 16 amino acids. The CDR3 is CASSSPSGNNNNEQFF. The CDR3 DNA reads as TGTGCCAGCAGCTCACCTAGCGGGAACAACAACAATGAGCAGTTCTTC.

V and J are TRBV29-1 and TRBJ2-1; 12 nucleotides agree with TRBD2. V was pared by 4 bases and J by 8 bases, with 6 bases of the junction left unmatched. This CDR3 is built from 14 residues. CDR1 and CDR2 from the germline V gene are SQVTM and ANQGSEA. The chain's CDR3 is CSVVQPSGRDEQFF. The CDR3 DNA is TGCAGCGTTGTACAGCCTAGCGGGAGGGATGAGCAGTTCTTC.